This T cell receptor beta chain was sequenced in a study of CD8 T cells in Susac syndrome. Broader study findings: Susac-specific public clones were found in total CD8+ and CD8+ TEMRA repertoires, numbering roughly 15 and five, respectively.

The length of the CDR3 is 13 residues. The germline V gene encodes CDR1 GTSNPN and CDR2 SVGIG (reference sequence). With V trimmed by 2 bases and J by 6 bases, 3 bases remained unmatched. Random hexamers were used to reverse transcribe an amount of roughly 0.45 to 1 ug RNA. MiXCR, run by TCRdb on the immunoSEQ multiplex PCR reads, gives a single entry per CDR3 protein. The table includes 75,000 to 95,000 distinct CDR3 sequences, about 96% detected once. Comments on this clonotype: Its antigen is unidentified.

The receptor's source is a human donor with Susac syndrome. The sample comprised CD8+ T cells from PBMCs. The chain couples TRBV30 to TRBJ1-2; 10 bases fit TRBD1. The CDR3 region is CAWSLGQGDGYTF. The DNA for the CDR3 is TGTGCCTGGAGTTTAGGACAGGGGGATGGCTACACCTTC. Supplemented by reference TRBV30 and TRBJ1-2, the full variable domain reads SQTIHQWPATLVQPVGSPLSLECTVEGTSNPNLYWYRQAAGRGLQLLFYSVGIGQISSEVPQNLSASRPQDRQFILSSKKLLLSDSGFYLCAWSLGQGDGYTFGSGTRLTVV.